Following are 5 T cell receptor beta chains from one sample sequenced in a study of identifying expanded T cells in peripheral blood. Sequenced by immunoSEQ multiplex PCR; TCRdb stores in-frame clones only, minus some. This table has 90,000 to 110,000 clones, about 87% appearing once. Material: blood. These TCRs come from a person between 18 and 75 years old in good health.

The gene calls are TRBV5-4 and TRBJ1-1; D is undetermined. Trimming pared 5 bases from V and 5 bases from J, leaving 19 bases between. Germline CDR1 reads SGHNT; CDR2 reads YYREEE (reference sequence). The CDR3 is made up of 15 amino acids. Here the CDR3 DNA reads TGTGCCAGCAGTTCAAGTGGACGCCAGTGGACTGAAGCTTTCTTT. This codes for CASSSSGRQWTEAFF. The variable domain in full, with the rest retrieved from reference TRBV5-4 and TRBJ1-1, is ETGVTQSPTHLIKTRGQQVTLRCSSQSGHNTVSWYQQALGQGPQFIFQYYREEENGRGNFPPRFSGLQFPNYSSELNVNALELDDSALYLCASSSSGRQWTEAFFGQGTRLTVV.

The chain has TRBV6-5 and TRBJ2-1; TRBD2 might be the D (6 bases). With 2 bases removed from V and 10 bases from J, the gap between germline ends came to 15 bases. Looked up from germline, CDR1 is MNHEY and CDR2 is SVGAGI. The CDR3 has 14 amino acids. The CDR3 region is CASSYGPGVREQFF. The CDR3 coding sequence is TGTGCCAGCAGTTACGGTCCGGGAGTAAGAGAGCAGTTCTTC.

The CDR3 bases are TGTGCCAGCAGTTTAAAATTTGAGACTAGAGGATTTGGTGGAGGCTCAGATACGCAGTATTTT. Residues: CASSLKFETRGFGGGSDTQYF. The genes are TRBV28 and TRBJ2-3; possibly TRBD2 for D (6 bases). Trimming took off 2 bases at V and 4 bases at J, with 31 bases between the two ends. Looked up from germline, CDR1 is MDHEN and CDR2 is SYDVKM. CDR3 size: 21 residues.

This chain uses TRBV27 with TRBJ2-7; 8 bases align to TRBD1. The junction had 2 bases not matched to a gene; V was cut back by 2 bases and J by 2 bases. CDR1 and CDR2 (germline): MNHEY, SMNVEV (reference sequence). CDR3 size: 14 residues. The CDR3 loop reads CASSLTGGTYEQYF. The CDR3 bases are TGTGCCAGCAGTTTAACAGGGGGGACCTACGAGCAGTACTTC.

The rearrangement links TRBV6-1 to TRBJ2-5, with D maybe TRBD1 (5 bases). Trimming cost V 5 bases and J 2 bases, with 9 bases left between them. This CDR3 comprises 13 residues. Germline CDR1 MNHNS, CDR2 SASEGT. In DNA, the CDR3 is TGTGCCAGCAGTATCAGGGTTCAAGAGACCCAGTACTTC. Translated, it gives CASSIRVQETQYF.